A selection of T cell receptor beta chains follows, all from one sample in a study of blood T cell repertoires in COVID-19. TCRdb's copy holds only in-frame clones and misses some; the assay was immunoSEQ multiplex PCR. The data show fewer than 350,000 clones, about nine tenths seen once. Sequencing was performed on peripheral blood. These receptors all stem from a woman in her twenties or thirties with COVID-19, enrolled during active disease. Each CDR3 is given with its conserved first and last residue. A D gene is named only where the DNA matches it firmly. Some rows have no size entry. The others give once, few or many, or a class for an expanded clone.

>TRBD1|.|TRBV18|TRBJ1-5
CASSPPTGGGQPQHF
TGTGCCAGCTCACCACCGACAGGGGGCGGGCAGCCCCAGCATTTT
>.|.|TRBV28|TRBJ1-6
CASSLLSSYNSPLHF
TGTGCCAGCAGTTTACTGAGCTCCTATAATTCACCCCTCCACTTT
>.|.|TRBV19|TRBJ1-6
CASSFDRTNSPLHF
TGTGCCAGTAGTTTTGACAGGACAAATTCACCCCTCCACTTT
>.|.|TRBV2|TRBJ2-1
CASSGSTYNEQFF
TGTGCCAGCAGTGGGTCCACTTACAATGAGCAGTTCTTC
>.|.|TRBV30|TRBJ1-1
CAWVPRGTSTEAFF
TGTGCCTGGGTTCCTAGGGGGACCTCGACTGAAGCTTTCTTT
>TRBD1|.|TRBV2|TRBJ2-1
CASSQPSSGTGAYNEQFF
TGTGCCAGCAGTCAACCCTCCTCCGGGACAGGGGCTTACAATGAGCAGTTCTTC
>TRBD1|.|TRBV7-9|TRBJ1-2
CASSNSDRAPNYGYTF
TGTGCCAGCAGCAACTCAGACAGGGCTCCTAACTATGGCTACACCTTC
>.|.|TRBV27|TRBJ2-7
CASSLSSLVPYEQYF
TGTGCCAGCAGTTTATCATCTTTAGTCCCCTACGAGCAGTACTTC
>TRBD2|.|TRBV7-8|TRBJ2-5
CASSFGFGAGEGEETQYF
TGTGCCAGCAGCTTTGGGTTCGGAGCGGGAGAAGGGGAAGAGACCCAGTACTTC
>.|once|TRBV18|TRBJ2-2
CASPQENTGELFF
TGTGCCAGCCCCCAGGAGAACACCGGGGAGCTGTTTTTT
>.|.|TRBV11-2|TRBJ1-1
CAAGGSNTEAFF
TGTGCAGCTGGGGGGTCGAACACTGAAGCTTTCTTT
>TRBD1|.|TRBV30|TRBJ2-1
CARDRGSYNEQFF
TGTGCCAGAGACAGGGGCTCCTACAATGAGCAGTTCTTC
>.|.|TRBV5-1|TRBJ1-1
CASSFQGRSTEAFF
TGCGCCAGCAGCTTTCAGGGTAGAAGTACTGAAGCTTTCTTT
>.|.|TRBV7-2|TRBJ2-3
CASSLDLAVFRADTQYF
TGTGCCAGCAGCTTAGATTTAGCGGTCTTCAGGGCAGATACGCAGTATTTT
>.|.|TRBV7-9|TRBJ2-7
CASSHTGSRGYEQYF
TGTGCCAGCAGCCACACAGGGTCTCGCGGCTACGAGCAGTACTTC
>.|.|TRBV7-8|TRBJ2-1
CASSTDSTGEGDEQFF
TGTGCCAGCAGCACCGATTCGACAGGGGAGGGCGATGAGCAGTTCTTC
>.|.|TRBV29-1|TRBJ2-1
CSVEDGSGVGNNEQFF
TGCAGCGTTGAAGATGGGTCGGGGGTTGGAAACAATGAGCAGTTCTTC
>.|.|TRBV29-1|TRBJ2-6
CSVQVSGANVLTF
TGCAGCGTCCAGGTCTCTGGGGCCAACGTCCTGACTTTC
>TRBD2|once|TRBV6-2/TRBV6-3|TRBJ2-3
CASSWAGDRGDTQYF
TGTGCCAGCAGTTGGGCGGGAGACCGGGGTGATACGCAGTATTTT
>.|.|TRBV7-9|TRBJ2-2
CASSLSGGSTLNTGELFF
TGTGCCAGCAGCTTAAGTGGCGGGTCGACGTTGAACACCGGGGAGCTGTTTTTT
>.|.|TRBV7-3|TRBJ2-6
CASSLGSSGANVLTF
TGTGCCAGCAGCCTAGGCAGCTCTGGGGCCAACGTCCTGACTTTC
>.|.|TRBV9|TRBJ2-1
CASSVEWGPGNGNEQFF
TGTGCCAGCAGCGTTGAATGGGGGCCAGGTAACGGCAATGAGCAGTTCTTC
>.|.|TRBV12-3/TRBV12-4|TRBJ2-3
CASSLPYTDTQYF
TGTGCCAGCAGTTTGCCCTACACAGATACGCAGTATTTT